The clone carrying this T cell receptor (beta chain) was seen ten or more times. Its matching antigen is unknown. This entry comes from a study of early T cells in non-severe SARS-CoV-2 infection. At the level of the study: Sequencing targeted bulk RNA from unsorted whole blood, leaving chains unpaired.

Germline V gives CDR1 DFQATT, CDR2 SNEGSKA (reference sequence). V gave up 2 bases and J gave up 4 bases, with 5 bases separating them. This CDR3 contains 11 residues. General study points: CD4 and private specificities were missed by VDJdb matching, which favored anti-spike CD8 responses.

Tagging with unique molecular identifiers was applied to individual cDNA molecules. TCRdb independently ran MiXCR on the 5' RACE reads; one entry per CDR3 protein. There are 75,000 to 80,000 distinct CDR3 sequences in the sample; approximately 10% occur only once, and about 12% lies in the top ten. This clonotype originated in an adult who was a healthcare worker with PCR-confirmed SARS-CoV-2 infection or an uninfected control (not recorded which). The sequencing here drew on whole blood, taken at baseline. The gene calls are TRBV20-1 and TRBJ1-1, with D hard to call. In nucleotides, the CDR3 is TGCAGTGCTAGAAGATCCACTGAAGCTTTCTTT. It specifies CSARRSTEAFF.